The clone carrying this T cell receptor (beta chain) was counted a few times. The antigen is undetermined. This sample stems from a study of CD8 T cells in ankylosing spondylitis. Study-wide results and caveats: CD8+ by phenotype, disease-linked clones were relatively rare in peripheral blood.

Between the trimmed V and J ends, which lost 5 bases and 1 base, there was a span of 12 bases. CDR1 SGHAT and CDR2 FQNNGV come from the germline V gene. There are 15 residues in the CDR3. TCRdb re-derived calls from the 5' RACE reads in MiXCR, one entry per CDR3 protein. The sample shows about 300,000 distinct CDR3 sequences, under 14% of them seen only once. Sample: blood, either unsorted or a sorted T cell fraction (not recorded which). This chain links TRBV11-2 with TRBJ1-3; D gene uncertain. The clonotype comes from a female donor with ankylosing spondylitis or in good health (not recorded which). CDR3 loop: CASSLTDRSGNTIYF. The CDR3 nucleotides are TGTGCCAGCAGCCTTACCGACCGATCTGGAAACACCATATATTTT.